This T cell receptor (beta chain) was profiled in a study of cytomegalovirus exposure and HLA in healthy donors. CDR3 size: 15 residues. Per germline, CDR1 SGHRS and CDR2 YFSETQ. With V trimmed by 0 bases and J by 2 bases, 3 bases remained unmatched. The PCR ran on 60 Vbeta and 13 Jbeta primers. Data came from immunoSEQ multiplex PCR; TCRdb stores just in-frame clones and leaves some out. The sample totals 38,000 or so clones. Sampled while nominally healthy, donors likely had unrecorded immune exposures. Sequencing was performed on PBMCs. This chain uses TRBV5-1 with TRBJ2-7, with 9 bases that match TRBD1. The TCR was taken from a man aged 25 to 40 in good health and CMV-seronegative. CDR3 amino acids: CASSLGGTGTYEQYF. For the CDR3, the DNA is TGCGCCAGCAGCTTGGGAGGGACAGGGACCTACGAGCAGTACTTC. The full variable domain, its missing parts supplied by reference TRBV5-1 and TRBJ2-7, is KAGVTQTPRYLIKTRGQQVTLSCSPISGHRSVSWYQQTPGQGLQFLFEYFSETQRNKGNFPGRFSGRQFSNSRSEMNVSTLELGDSALYLCASSLGGTGTYEQYFGPGTRLTVT.